A single sample is the source of the 22 T cell receptor beta chains below, sequenced in a study of T cell repertoires in cytomegalovirus infection. No antigen has been assigned to these receptors. TCRdb re-analysed the reads in MiXCR, keeping a single row per CDR3 protein. The repertoire holds hundreds of thousands of distinct CDR3 sequences, with approximately 31% as singletons. This specimen consisted of cultured CD8+ T cells from PBMCs, obtained from culture after CMV antigen stimulation. The source of these receptors is a human donor in good health (CMV status not recorded). Some clones in this sample may be carry-over from other donors' samples.

Many counts were recorded for this clonotype. V usage is TRBV7-2 and J usage is TRBJ2-4; 15 nucleotides align to TRBD2. The length of the CDR3 is 16 residues. Germline loops: CDR1 SGHTA, CDR2 FQGNSA. V trimming: 5 bases; J trimming: 7 bases; junction bases outside the gene matches: 6. The CDR3 DNA is TGTGCCAGCAGCCCGGGGACTAGCGGGGGGCTGAACATTCAGTACTTC. Translation: CASSPGTSGGLNIQYF.

The V gene is TRBV7-3, the J gene TRBJ2-5, with D perhaps TRBD2 (6 bases). This CDR3 is built from 15 residues. The germline V gene has CDR1 SGHTA and CDR2 FQGTGA. The germline V and J ends were trimmed by 3 bases and 0 bases, with 11 bases remaining between them. The CDR3 DNA reads as TGTGCCAGCAGCTTCACCGGGGGTAACCAAGAGACCCAGTACTTC. It encodes CASSFTGGNQETQYF.

The sample holds a few counts of this clonotype. CDR3 residues: CASGWRRAPDEQYF. The CDR3 DNA sequence: TGTGCTAGTGGTTGGCGTCGAGCCCCGGACGAGCAGTACTTC. The chain links TRBV12-5 to TRBJ2-7; D uncertain. The germline V gene encodes CDR1 LGHNT and CDR2 FRNRAP. CDR3 size: 14 residues. Trimming left V 4 bases short and J 5 bases short, with 15 bases between.

For this clonotype: The junction departs from the called germline gene at one end, perhaps through a read error. The chain employs TRBV6-8 and TRBJ2-5; 11 bases are a match to TRBD2. CDR3 size: 15 residues. The germline V gene has CDR1 MNHGY and CDR2 SAAAGT. The CDR3 loop reads CVSRQTSGAQETQYF. CDR3 nucleotides: TGTGTCAGCAGACAGACTAGCGGGGCGCAAGAGACCCAGTACTTC.

V and J are TRBV29-1 and TRBJ1-1; D is undetermined. Trimming removed 4 bases from V and 6 bases from J, with 9 bases in between. This CDR3 contains 11 residues. Germline V CDR1 and CDR2: SQVTM, ANQGSEA. The CDR3 reads CSVGFGPEAFF. The CDR3 DNA follows: TGCAGCGTTGGGTTCGGACCTGAAGCTTTCTTT.

Regarding this clonotype: A much bigger clone sits one base away, suggesting this may be a read error. The CDR3 does not close with the conserved phenylalanine or tryptophan, likely indicating a read error. The chain combines TRBV12-3 or TRBV12-4 with TRBJ2-3; D possibly corresponds to TRBD2 (5 bases). Trimming cost V 6 bases and J 2 bases, with 6 bases left between them. This CDR3 has 12 amino acids. The CDR3: CASRLDTDTQYY. The CDR3 DNA follows: TGTGCCAGCAGACTAGACACAGATACGCAGTATTAT.

The rearrangement links TRBV6-2 or TRBV6-3 to TRBJ1-5; tentative D call: TRBD1 (5 bases). V dropped 0 bases and J dropped 2 bases, with 14 bases sitting between them. The CDR3 loop spans 17 amino acids. CDR1 is MNHEY and CDR2 is SVGEGT in the germline V gene. This chain's CDR3 is CASSYSLSGIRNQPQHF. The CDR3, as DNA: TGTGCCAGCAGTTACTCGTTGTCAGGGATACGCAATCAGCCCCAGCATTTT.

The chain carries TRBV6-2 or TRBV6-3 and TRBJ2-1; either TRBD1 or TRBD2 may fit D (5 bases each). V was pared by 6 bases and J by 4 bases, with 16 bases between. There are 15 residues in the CDR3. The germline V gene has CDR1 MNHEY and CDR2 SVGEGT. CDR3 loop: CASRHDGAKYNEQFF. CDR3 nucleotide sequence: TGTGCCAGCAGACACGACGGGGCGAAGTACAATGAGCAGTTCTTC.

This clonotype has ten or more counts. The rearrangement joins TRBV27 to TRBJ1-6; D is unclear. This CDR3 is 14 amino acids long. Trimming pared 2 bases from V and 10 bases from J, leaving 12 bases between. Looked up from germline, CDR1 is MNHEY and CDR2 is SMNVEV (reference sequence). This chain's CDR3 is CASSLGYEGSPLHF. The CDR3 nucleotides read TGTGCCAGCAGTTTAGGCTACGAGGGCTCACCCCTCCACTTT.

This clonotype has at least ten counts. The rearrangement links TRBV7-6 to TRBJ2-1; 16 positions agree with TRBD2. This CDR3 has 16 amino acids. The V segment lost 5 bases and the J segment 6 bases; nucleotides outside the gene matches: 4. Germline V gives CDR1 SGHVS, CDR2 FNYEAQ. The CDR3 nucleotides read TGTGCCAGCAGCACCGGGACTAGCGGGGGGGCCAATGAGCAGTTCTTC. This codes for CASSTGTSGGANEQFF. The full variable domain, with the rest looked up from reference TRBV7-6 and TRBJ2-1, is GAGVSQSPRYKVTKRGQDVALRCDPISGHVSLYWYRQALGQGPEFLTYFNYEAQQDKSGLPNDRFSAERPEGSISTLTIQRTEQRDSAMYRCASSTGTSGGANEQFFGPGTRLTVL.

J is TRBJ2-1 and V is TRBV12-3 or TRBV12-4, with no clear D. The CDR3 length is 14 residues. The V end was cut by 5 bases, the J end by 4 bases, with 12 bases between. CDR3 bases: TGTGCCAGCAGTCCCGGACCCAGGTACAATGAGCAGTTCTTC. Protein sequence: CASSPGPRYNEQFF.

The rearrangement links TRBV7-8 to TRBJ2-5; 8 bases are shared with TRBD1. Trimming at V came to 3 bases and at J to 4 bases, leaving 4 bases not matched to a gene. This CDR3 comprises 14 residues. CDR1 and CDR2 from the germline V gene are SGHVS and FQNEAQ. The CDR3 DNA sequence: TGTGCCAGCAGCTTCCGGGACAGGAGAGAGACCCAGTACTTC. It encodes CASSFRDRRETQYF.

The CDR3 sequence: CASNPRTSGGRTDTQYF. The CDR3 bases are TGTGCCAGCAACCCTAGGACTAGCGGGGGGCGCACAGATACGCAGTATTTT. V gene TRBV12-3 or TRBV12-4 combines with J gene TRBJ2-3; 14 nucleotides agree with TRBD2. V gave up 7 bases and J gave up 1 base; unmatched junction bases: 7. The CDR3 runs 17 residues.

This clonotype was found once. The chain couples TRBV9 to TRBJ2-7; perhaps TRBD2 as D (5 bases). CDR3 length: 15 amino acids. Trimming took 3 bases from V and 3 from J, leaving 16 bases between them. Germline assignment: CDR1 SGDLS and CDR2 YYNGEE. The CDR3 bases are TGTGCCAGCAGCGCTACCGCGGGCGGCGGCTACGAGCAGTACTTC. Translated: CASSATAGGGYEQYF. The full variable domain, its missing parts supplied by reference TRBV9 and TRBJ2-7, is DSGVTQTPKHLITATGQRVTLRCSPRSGDLSVYWYQQSLDQGLQFLIQYYNGEERAKGNILERFSAQQFPDLHSELNLSSLELGDSALYFCASSATAGGGYEQYFGPGTRLTVT.

This clonotype appeared once. As DNA, the CDR3 is TGTGCCACCAGCAGAACCCCAAAGGTAAATGAGCAGTTCTTC. This sequence encodes CATSRTPKVNEQFF. The chain combines TRBV15 with TRBJ2-1; D gene uncertain. Trimming removed 2 bases at V and 7 bases at J, with 12 bases between. The CDR3 runs to 14 residues. CDR1 and CDR2 from the germline V gene are LNHNV and YYDKDF (reference sequence). The variable domain in full, completed from reference TRBV15 and TRBJ2-1, reads DAMVIQNPRYQVTQFGKPVTLSCSQTLNHNVMYWYQQKSSQAPKLLFHYYDKDFNNEADTPDNFQSRRPNTSFCFLDIRSPGLGDTAMYLCATSRTPKVNEQFFGPGTRLTVL.

The V and J genes are TRBV7-9 and TRBJ1-1, with D perhaps matching TRBD1 (5 bases). Germline CDR1 reads SEHNR; CDR2 reads FQNEAQ (reference sequence). The CDR3 runs 16 residues. Trimming pared 1 base from V and 6 bases from J, leaving 18 bases between. In nucleotides, the CDR3 is TGTGCCAGCAGCTTAGGGCTCCGCCAGGGTTGGGCTGAAGCTTTCTTT. Amino acid sequence: CASSLGLRQGWAEAFF.

Many counts were recorded for this clonotype. The rearrangement uses TRBV4-3 and TRBJ2-1, with D perhaps TRBD1 (5 bases). This CDR3 has 15 residues. V was clipped by 0 bases and J by 2 bases, with 8 bases between them. CDR1 and CDR2 (germline): LGHNA, YSLEER. In DNA form, the CDR3 reads TGCGCCAGCAGCCAAGATATGGGGCCCTACAATGAGCAGTTCTTC. The encoded protein is CASSQDMGPYNEQFF.

In its sample, this clonotype was seen many times. The rearrangement links TRBV7-8 to TRBJ2-7; D is tentatively TRBD1 or TRBD2 (6 bases each). This CDR3 contains 16 residues. Germline V gene lookup returns CDR1 SGHVS and CDR2 FQNEAQ. The V and J ends lost 8 bases and 2 bases respectively, with 22 bases between them. CDR3 bases: TGTGCCAGCCCCCCCGGGGGCCTGGGCGCACCCTACGAGCAGTACTTC. Amino acids: CASPPGGLGAPYEQYF. Based on the CDR3 plus reference TRBV7-8 and TRBJ2-7, the full variable domain is GAGVSQSPRYKVAKRGQDVALRCDPISGHVSLFWYQQALGQGPEFLTYFQNEAQLDKSGLPSDRFFAERPEGSVSTLKIQRTQQEDSAVYLCASPPGGLGAPYEQYFGPGTRLTVT.

This clonotype was observed a handful of times. The chain has TRBV7-9 and TRBJ1-5, with D perhaps TRBD1 (5 bases). The CDR3 covers 14 residues. V lost 6 bases and J lost 3, with 12 bases in between. The germline V gene encodes CDR1 SEHNR and CDR2 FQNEAQ (reference sequence). The CDR3 coding sequence is TGTGCCAGCAGGCACGAGGGGAACAATCAGCCCCAGCATTTT. Translation: CASRHEGNNQPQHF.

The rearrangement links TRBV7-1 to TRBJ2-7, with TRBD1 matching over 7 bases. TRBV7-1 is labeled an ORF, and its function is uncertain. The CDR3 sequence is 12 residues long. Written as DNA, the CDR3 is TGTGCTGTCCCGAGGGGGCGGGACGAGCAGTACGTC. This encodes CAVPRGRDEQYV.

The rearrangement joins TRBV29-1 to TRBJ2-7; D gene unclear. The CDR3 loop spans 14 amino acids. Trimming pared 3 bases from V and 2 bases from J, leaving 14 bases between. Germline V gives CDR1 SQVTM, CDR2 ANQGSEA. The CDR3 loop reads CSVDRLPATYEQYF. CDR3 coding DNA: TGCAGCGTTGACCGACTCCCTGCTACCTACGAGCAGTACTTC.

The gene calls are TRBV12-3 or TRBV12-4 and TRBJ1-3; 7 bases align to TRBD1. The CDR3 extends over 16 amino acids. The ends lost 7 bases at V and 0 bases at J; junction bases unmatched: 9. The CDR3 sequence: CASTLTGRDSGNTIYF. CDR3 nucleotide sequence: TGTGCCAGCACCCTGACAGGGAGGGACTCTGGAAACACCATATATTTT.